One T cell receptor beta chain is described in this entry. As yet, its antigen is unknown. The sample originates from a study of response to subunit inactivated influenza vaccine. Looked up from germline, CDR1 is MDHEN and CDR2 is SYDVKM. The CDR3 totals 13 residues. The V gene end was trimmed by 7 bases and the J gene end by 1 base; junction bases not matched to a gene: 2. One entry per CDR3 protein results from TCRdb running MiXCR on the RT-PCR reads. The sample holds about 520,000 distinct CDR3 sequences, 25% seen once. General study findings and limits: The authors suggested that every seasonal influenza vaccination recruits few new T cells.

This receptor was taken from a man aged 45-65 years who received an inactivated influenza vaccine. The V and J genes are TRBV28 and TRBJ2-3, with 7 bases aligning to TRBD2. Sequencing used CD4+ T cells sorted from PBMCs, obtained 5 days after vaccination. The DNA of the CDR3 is TGTGCCAGCATCCGGGGGGGCACAGATACGCAGTATTTT. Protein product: CASIRGGTDTQYF.